Listed below are T cell receptor beta chains from one sample, sequenced in a study of blood T cell repertoires in COVID-19. Only in-frame clones appear in the TCRdb table, and some are missing; sequencing was by immunoSEQ multiplex PCR. The table has approximately 260,000 clones, roughly 88% seen once. The sample was peripheral blood. Source of these receptors: a woman aged 70-85 years with COVID-19, enrolled during active disease. Each CDR3 is given with its conserved first and last residue. The D gene is left open where the match is weak. A clone size is listed for some rows: how often the clone was seen (once, few, many), or a class if it is expanded.

v_call	d_call	j_call	clone_size	cdr3_nt	cdr3_aa
TRBV6-5	-	TRBJ2-1	-	TGTGCCACCCAGCGGCTAGTCGTCAATGAGCAGTTCTTC	CATQRLVVNEQFF
TRBV6-5	-	TRBJ1-6	-	TGTGCCAGCAGGGGAGGGGGTTCCTATAATTCACCCCTCCACTTT	CASRGGGSYNSPLHF
TRBV7-9	-	TRBJ1-5	few	TGTGCCAGCAGTTTACTCGAGCAGCCCCAGCATTTT	CASSLLEQPQHF
TRBV5-1	TRBD1	TRBJ1-6	-	TGCGCCAGCAGCTCGACATGGGGACAGGGCGGATCACCCCTCCACTTT	CASSSTWGQGGSPLHF
TRBV3-1/TRBV3-2	-	TRBJ1-1	-	TGTGCCAGCAGCCAAGTAGAAGCTTTCTTT	CASSQVEAFF
TRBV30	TRBD2	TRBJ2-4	-	TGTGCCTGGAGTGAAGCGGGAGGGCCGGGGAACATTCAGTACTTC	CAWSEAGGPGNIQYF
TRBV28	TRBD2	TRBJ2-7	-	TGTGCCGTTACGGGAGGGCCTCAGGACGAGCAGTACTTC	CAVTGGPQDEQYF
TRBV6-4	-	TRBJ2-3	once	TGTGCCAGCAGTGACTCGGTTAGCTCGGGAGCGGATACGCAGTATTTT	CASSDSVSSGADTQYF
TRBV5-5	TRBD1	TRBJ2-5	-	TGTGCCAGCAGCTACCGGACAGGGACTTCGGAGACCCAGTACTTC	CASSYRTGTSETQYF
TRBV6-6	TRBD1	TRBJ1-4	-	TGTGCCAGCAGTCCAAACAGGGGAAGGGCGACTAATGAAAAACTGTTTTTT	CASSPNRGRATNEKLFF
TRBV10-1	TRBD2	TRBJ2-4	-	TGCGCCAGCAGTGAGTCCGGGACTAGCGGGAGGGTAGCCAAAAACATTCAGTACTTC	CASSESGTSGRVAKNIQYF
TRBV6-2/TRBV6-3	-	TRBJ2-2	-	TGTGCCAGCAGTTTCTCAAGAGCGACAGAACGCGGGGAGCTGTTTTTT	CASSFSRATERGELFF
TRBV7-8	-	TRBJ2-4	few	TGTGCCAGCAGCTTAGTCGGGGGGCGCTTCCCGTACTTC	CASSLVGGRFPYF
TRBV10-3	TRBD2	TRBJ2-5	once	TGTGCCATCAAAACTAGCGGGAACCAAGAGACCCAGTACTTC	CAIKTSGNQETQYF
TRBV6-5	-	TRBJ2-7	-	TGTGCCAGCAGGACGACTAGATCCTCCTACGAGCAGTACTTC	CASRTTRSSYEQYF
TRBV7-9	TRBD1	TRBJ2-4	-	TGTGCCAGCAGCCCCCGGACAGGGGGCCTTAACATTCAGTACTTC	CASSPRTGGLNIQYF
TRBV30	-	TRBJ1-2	-	TGTGCCTTGAGTGTTGAAGAGCTCCTCGGCTACACCTTC	CALSVEELLGYTF
TRBV4-3	TRBD2	TRBJ2-7	-	TGCGCCAGCAGCCAAGGGGCTGGACGGGGAGCGGGAGGAAACTACGAGCAGTACTTC	CASSQGAGRGAGGNYEQYF
TRBV7-2	-	TRBJ1-6	-	TGTGCCGGCAGGGGAGGGGGTAATTCACCCCTCCACTTT	CAGRGGGNSPLHF
TRBV6-4	-	TRBJ2-5	-	TGTGCCAGCAGCCCGAATACAGGGTTCCAAGAGACCCAGTACTTC	CASSPNTGFQETQYF
TRBV2	TRBD1	TRBJ1-4	-	TGTGCCAGCAGTGAAAGGACAGGGAAGGAAAAACTGTTTTTT	CASSERTGKEKLFF
TRBV11-2	TRBD1	TRBJ2-2	-	TGTGCCAGCAGCTGGAGCCACAGGGGGCGCGACACCGGGGAGCTGTTTTTT	CASSWSHRGRDTGELFF
TRBV28	-	TRBJ2-7	-	TGTGCCAGCAGTTTAGGGAGCATAGTCTACGAGCAGTACTTC	CASSLGSIVYEQYF
TRBV30	TRBD2	TRBJ2-1	-	TGTGCCTGGAGTAGGCTAGCGGCATACAATGAGCAGTTCTTC	CAWSRLAAYNEQFF
TRBV28	TRBD1	TRBJ1-1	-	TGTGCCAGCAGCATGATTCAGGGGGAGGATGACACTGAAGCTTTCTTT	CASSMIQGEDDTEAFF
TRBV6-5	-	TRBJ1-2	-	TGTGCCAGCAGTTACGTTACCGGGACGGTGCTAGCGGGCTACACCTTC	CASSYVTGTVLAGYTF
TRBV5-1	TRBD1	TRBJ1-6	few	TGCGCCAGCAGCTTGGAGGGGGCAGTTAATTCACCCCTCCACTTT	CASSLEGAVNSPLHF
TRBV7-2	TRBD2	TRBJ2-3	-	TGTGCCAGCAGCCCCCCGGCTAGCGGAACAGATACGCAGTATTTT	CASSPPASGTDTQYF
TRBV27	-	TRBJ1-5	-	TGTGCCAGCAGTCGTAATAACGGAGGTTTTAATCAGCCCCAGCATTTT	CASSRNNGGFNQPQHF